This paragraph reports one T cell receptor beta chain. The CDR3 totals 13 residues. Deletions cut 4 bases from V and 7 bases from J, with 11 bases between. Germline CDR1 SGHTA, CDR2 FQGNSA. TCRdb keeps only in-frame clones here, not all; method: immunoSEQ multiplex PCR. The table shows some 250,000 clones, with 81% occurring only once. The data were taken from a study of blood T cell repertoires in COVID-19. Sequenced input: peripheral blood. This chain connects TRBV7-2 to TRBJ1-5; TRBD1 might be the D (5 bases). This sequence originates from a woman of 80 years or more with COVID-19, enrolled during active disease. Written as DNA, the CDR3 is TGTGCCAGCAGCTCGGGACTCGGACAGCCCCAGCATTTT. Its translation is CASSSGLGQPQHF.